The table lists the clone carrying this TCR beta chain with a count of one. Its target is unknown. Germline values: CDR1 LNHDA, CDR2 SQIVND (reference sequence). Trimming removed 1 base at V and 6 bases at J, with 13 bases between. This CDR3 has 15 residues. The record originates from a study of graft-versus-host responses after intestinal transplantation. TCRdb's table, derived via immunoSEQ multiplex PCR, lists solely in-frame clones and lacks some. The sample holds 150,000 or so clones, about 90% seen once. The sequenced sample was unstimulated CD4+ T cells sorted from spleen or lymph node cells, obtained before intestinal transplant. The chain uses TRBV19 and TRBJ2-4, with D unclear. The clonotype comes from a human donor who received an intestinal transplant. The CDR3 sequence: CASSIGNDKRNIQYF. In nucleotides, the CDR3 is TGTGCCAGTAGTATAGGAAATGATAAGAGAAACATTCAGTACTTC.